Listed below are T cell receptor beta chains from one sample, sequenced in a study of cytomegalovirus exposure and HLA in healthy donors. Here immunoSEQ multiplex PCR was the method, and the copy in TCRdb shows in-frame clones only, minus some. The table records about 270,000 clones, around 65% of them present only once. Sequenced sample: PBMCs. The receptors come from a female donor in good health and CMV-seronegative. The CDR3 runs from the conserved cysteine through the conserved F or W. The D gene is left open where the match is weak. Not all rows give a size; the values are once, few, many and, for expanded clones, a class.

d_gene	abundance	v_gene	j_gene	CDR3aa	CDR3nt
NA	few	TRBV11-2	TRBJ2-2	CASNLRGNTGELFF	TGTGCCAGCAACCTCAGGGGGAACACCGGGGAGCTGTTTTTT
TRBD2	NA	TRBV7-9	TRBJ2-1	CASSLREAYYNEQFF	TGTGCCAGCAGCCTCCGGGAGGCCTACTACAATGAGCAGTTCTTC
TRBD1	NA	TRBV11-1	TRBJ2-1	CASSPFQGAEEQFF	TGTGCCAGCAGCCCATTTCAGGGGGCTGAGGAGCAGTTCTTC
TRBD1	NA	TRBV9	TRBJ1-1	CASSPWTGDSTEAFF	TGTGCCAGCAGCCCTTGGACAGGGGATAGCACTGAAGCTTTCTTT
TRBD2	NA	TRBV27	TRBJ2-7	CASSLGEGSGYEQYF	TGTGCCAGCAGTTTAGGGGAGGGGTCGGGCTACGAGCAGTACTTC
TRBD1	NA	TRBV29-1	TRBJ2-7	CSVEDRAYEQYF	TGCAGCGTGGAAGACAGGGCGTACGAGCAGTACTTC
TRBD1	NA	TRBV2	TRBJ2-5	CASSERTGRETQYF	TGTGCCAGCAGTGAACGGACAGGGCGAGAGACCCAGTACTTC
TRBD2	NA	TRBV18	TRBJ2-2	CASSPSGSDTGELFF	TGTGCCAGCTCACCTAGCGGGAGTGACACCGGGGAGCTGTTTTTT
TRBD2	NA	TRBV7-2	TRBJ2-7	CASSLLAGAEQYEQYF	TGTGCCAGCAGCCTATTAGCGGGAGCGGAGCAATACGAGCAGTACTTC
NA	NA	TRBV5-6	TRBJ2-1	CASSFNGGNEQFF	TGTGCCAGCAGCTTCAACGGCGGCAATGAGCAGTTCTTC
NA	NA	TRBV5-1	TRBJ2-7	CASSNSGSYEQYF	TGCGCCAGCAGTAACAGCGGTTCCTACGAGCAGTACTTC
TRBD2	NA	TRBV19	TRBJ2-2	CASSTTGTRNTGELFF	TGTGCCAGTAGTACTACCGGGACTAGGAACACCGGGGAGCTGTTTTTT
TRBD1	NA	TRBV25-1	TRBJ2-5	CASSGAGGVKTQYF	TGTGCCAGCAGTGGGGCAGGGGGCGTCAAGACCCAGTACTTC
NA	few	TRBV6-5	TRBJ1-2	CASSSSGAQAGTF	TGTGCCAGCAGTTCGTCCGGGGCCCAAGCGGGCACCTTC
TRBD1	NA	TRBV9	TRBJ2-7	CASSSGTGGFYEQYF	TGTGCCAGCAGCAGCGGTACAGGGGGCTTCTACGAGCAGTACTTC
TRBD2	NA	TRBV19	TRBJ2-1	CASSATSGSQSYNEQFF	TGTGCCAGTAGCGCAACTAGCGGGAGTCAATCCTACAATGAGCAGTTCTTC
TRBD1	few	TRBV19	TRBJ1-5	CASMDRGGQPQHF	TGTGCCAGTATGGACAGGGGAGGCCAGCCCCAGCATTTT
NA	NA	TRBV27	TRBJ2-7	CASSLRRSSYEQYF	TGTGCCAGCAGTTTGCGGCGGAGCTCCTACGAGCAGTACTTC
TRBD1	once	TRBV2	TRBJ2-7	CASRGTGAYEQYF	TGTGCCAGCAGGGGGACAGGGGCCTACGAGCAGTACTTC
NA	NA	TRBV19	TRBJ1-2	CASGLSYGYTF	TGTGCCAGCGGACTGTCCTATGGCTACACCTTC
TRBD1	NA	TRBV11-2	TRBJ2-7	CASSFGQGRTYEQYF	TGTGCCAGCAGCTTCGGACAGGGCAGGACCTACGAGCAGTACTTC
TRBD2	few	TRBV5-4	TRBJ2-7	CASSPVGGRAYEQYF	TGTGCCAGCAGCCCGGTTGGGGGGAGGGCCTACGAGCAGTACTTC
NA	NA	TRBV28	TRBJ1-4	CASSLERWQINEKLFF	TGTGCCAGCAGTTTGGAGAGGTGGCAGATTAATGAAAAACTGTTTTTT
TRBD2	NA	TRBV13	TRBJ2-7	CASSPNLGAGGVYEQYF	TGTGCCAGCAGCCCCAACTTGGGGGCGGGAGGCGTCTACGAGCAGTACTTC
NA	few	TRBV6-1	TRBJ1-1	CASASVRVNTEAFF	TGTGCCAGCGCATCTGTTCGGGTGAACACTGAAGCTTTCTTT
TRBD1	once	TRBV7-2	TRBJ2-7	CASSVGQGSYEQYF	TGTGCCAGCAGCGTCGGACAGGGCTCCTACGAGCAGTACTTC
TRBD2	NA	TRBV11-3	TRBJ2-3	CASSLPSGRGVGTDTQYF	TGTGCCAGCAGCTTGCCTAGCGGGAGAGGCGTAGGCACAGATACGCAGTATTTT
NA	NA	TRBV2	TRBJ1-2	CASSDRENYGYTF	TGTGCCAGCAGTGACCGAGAAAACTATGGCTACACCTTC
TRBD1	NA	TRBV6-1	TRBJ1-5	CASFVGQAHQPQHF	TGTGCCAGCTTTGTTGGACAGGCCCATCAGCCCCAGCATTTT
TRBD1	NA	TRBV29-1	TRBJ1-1	CSVRTGNTEAFF	TGCAGCGTGAGGACAGGTAACACTGAAGCTTTCTTT
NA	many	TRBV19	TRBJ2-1	CASSFRDSYNEQFF	TGTGCCAGTAGTTTCAGGGACTCCTACAATGAGCAGTTCTTC
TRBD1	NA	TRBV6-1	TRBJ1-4	CASSVGQGAKPLEKLFF	TGTGCCAGCAGTGTTGGACAGGGGGCGAAACCCCTAGAAAAACTGTTTTTT
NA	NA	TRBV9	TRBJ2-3	CASSGTRVSVTDTQYF	TGTGCCAGCAGCGGAACTAGGGTATCAGTAACAGATACGCAGTATTTT
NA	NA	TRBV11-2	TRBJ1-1	CASSAGLYTEAFF	TGTGCCAGCAGCGCAGGGTTATACACTGAAGCTTTCTTT
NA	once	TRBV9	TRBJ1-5	CASALGGRLNQPQHF	TGTGCCAGCGCCTTAGGGGGACGGCTAAATCAGCCCCAGCATTTT
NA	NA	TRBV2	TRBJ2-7	CASSEYQDPSYEQYF	TGTGCCAGCAGTGAATATCAGGATCCCTCCTACGAGCAGTACTTC
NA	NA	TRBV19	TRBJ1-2	CASSIYKTRVEGYTF	TGTGCCAGTAGTATCTACAAGACACGCGTGGAAGGCTACACCTTC
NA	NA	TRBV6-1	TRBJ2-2	CASSELGGPGELFF	TGTGCCAGCAGTGAATTAGGGGGTCCCGGGGAGCTGTTTTTT
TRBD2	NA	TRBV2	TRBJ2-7	CASTGTSESSYEQYF	TGTGCCAGCACCGGGACTAGCGAAAGCTCCTACGAGCAGTACTTC